This TCR beta chain was retrieved from a study of blood T cell repertoires in COVID-19. As for the study in general: Sample material is recorded as cDNA or gDNA derived from T cells, B-cell-depleted T cells, or PBMCs.

This table comes from immunoSEQ multiplex PCR, and its TCRdb copy is limited to in-frame clones, with some not included. The profile shows 78,000 or so clones, approximately 83% of them singletons. V lost 1 base, J lost 0 bases, and 9 bases lay in between. Germline CDR1 reads MGHDK; CDR2 reads SYGVNS. The CDR3 loop spans 16 amino acids. This sequence joins TRBV25-1 and TRBJ2-2; D remains ambiguous. The sequence derives from a human donor in a cohort sampled during active COVID-19. Sequenced sample: peripheral blood. The CDR3 region is CASSESAGSNTGELFF. The DNA for the CDR3 is TGTGCCAGCAGTGAATCAGCAGGCTCGAACACCGGGGAGCTGTTTTTT.